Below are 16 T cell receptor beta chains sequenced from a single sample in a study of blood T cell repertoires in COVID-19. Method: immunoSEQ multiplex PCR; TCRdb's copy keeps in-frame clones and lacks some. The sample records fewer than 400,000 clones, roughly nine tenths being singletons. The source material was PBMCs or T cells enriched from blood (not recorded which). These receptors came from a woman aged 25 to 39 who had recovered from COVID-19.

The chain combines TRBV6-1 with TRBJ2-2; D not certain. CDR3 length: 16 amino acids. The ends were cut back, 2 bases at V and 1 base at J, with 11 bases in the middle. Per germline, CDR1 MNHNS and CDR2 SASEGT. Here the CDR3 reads CASSERGFGNTGELFF. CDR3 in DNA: TGTGCCAGCAGTGAACGCGGCTTTGGGAACACCGGGGAGCTGTTTTTT.

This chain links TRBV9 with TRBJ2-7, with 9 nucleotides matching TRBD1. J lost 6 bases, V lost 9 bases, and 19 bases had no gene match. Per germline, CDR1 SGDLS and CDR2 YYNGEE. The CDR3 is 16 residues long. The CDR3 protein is CAKTRPFPGQGFEQYF. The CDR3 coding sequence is TGTGCCAAAACCCGACCCTTCCCGGGACAGGGCTTCGAGCAGTACTTC.

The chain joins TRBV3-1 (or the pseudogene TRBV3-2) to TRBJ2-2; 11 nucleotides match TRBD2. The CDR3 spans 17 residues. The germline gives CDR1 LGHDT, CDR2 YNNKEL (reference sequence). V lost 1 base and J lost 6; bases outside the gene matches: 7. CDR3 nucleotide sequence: TGTGCCAGCAGCCAAGCCCGACTAGCGGGGCCGGCCGGGGAGCTGTTTTTT. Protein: CASSQARLAGPAGELFF.

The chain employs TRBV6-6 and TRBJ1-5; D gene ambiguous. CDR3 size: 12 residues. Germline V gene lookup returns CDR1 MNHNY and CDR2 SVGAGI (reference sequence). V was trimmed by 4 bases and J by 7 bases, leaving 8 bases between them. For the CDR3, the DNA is TGTGCCAGCAGTTTGAAAGCGCAGCCCCAGCATTTT. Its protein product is CASSLKAQPQHF.

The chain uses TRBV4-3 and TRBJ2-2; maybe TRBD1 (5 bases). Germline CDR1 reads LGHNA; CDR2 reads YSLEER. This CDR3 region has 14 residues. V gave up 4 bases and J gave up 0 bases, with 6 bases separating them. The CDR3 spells CASSPTANTGELFF. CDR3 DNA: TGCGCCAGCAGCCCGACAGCGAACACCGGGGAGCTGTTTTTT.

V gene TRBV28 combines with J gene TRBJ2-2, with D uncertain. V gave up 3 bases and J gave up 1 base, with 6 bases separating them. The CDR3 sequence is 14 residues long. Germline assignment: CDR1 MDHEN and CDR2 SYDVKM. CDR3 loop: CASSLGRNTGELFF. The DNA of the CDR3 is TGTGCCAGCAGTTTGGGCAGGAACACCGGGGAGCTGTTTTTT.

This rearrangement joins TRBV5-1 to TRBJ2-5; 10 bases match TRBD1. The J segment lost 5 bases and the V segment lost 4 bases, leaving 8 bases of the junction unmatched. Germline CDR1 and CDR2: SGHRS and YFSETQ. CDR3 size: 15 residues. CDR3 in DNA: TGCGCCAGCAGCAAAGGGACAGGGGCTGCGGAGACCCAGTACTTC. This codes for CASSKGTGAAETQYF.

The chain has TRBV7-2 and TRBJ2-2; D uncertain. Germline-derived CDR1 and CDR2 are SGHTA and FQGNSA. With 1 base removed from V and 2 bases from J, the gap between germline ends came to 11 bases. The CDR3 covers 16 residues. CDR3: CASSLESVLNTGELFF. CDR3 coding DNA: TGTGCCAGCAGCTTAGAATCGGTTCTAAACACCGGGGAGCTGTTTTTT.

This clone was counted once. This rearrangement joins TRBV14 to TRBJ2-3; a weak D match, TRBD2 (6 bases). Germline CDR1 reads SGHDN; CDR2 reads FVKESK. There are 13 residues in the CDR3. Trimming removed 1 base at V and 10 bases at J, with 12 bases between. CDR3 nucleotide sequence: TGTGCCAGCAGCCAAGCTCGGGGGAGTGCGCAGTATTTT. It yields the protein CASSQARGSAQYF.

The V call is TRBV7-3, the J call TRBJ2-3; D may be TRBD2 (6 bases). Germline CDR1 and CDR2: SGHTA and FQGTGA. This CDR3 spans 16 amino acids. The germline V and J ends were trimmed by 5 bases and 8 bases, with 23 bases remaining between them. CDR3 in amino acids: CASSPGGKGVAATQYF. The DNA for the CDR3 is TGTGCCAGCAGCCCCGGCGGGAAGGGTGTTGCTGCTACGCAGTATTTT.

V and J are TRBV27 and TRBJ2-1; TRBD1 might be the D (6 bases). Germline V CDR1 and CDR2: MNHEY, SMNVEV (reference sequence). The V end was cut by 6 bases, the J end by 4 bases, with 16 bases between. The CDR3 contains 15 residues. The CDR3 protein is CASSRTQGGYNEQFF. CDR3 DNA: TGTGCCAGCAGCCGGACCCAAGGGGGTTACAATGAGCAGTTCTTC.

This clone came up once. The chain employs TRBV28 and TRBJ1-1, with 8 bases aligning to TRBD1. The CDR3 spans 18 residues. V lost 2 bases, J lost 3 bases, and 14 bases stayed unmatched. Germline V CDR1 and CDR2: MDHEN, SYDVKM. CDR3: CASSLTTWTGLEDTEAFF. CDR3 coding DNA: TGTGCCAGCAGTTTAACCACTTGGACAGGGCTAGAGGACACTGAAGCTTTCTTT.

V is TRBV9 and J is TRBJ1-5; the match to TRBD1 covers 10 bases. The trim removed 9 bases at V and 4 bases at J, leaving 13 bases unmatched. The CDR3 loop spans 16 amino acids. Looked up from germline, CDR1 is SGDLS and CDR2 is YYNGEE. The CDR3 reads CANVEPDRGSNQPQHF. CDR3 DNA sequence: TGTGCCAACGTCGAACCGGACAGGGGGAGTAATCAGCCCCAGCATTTT.

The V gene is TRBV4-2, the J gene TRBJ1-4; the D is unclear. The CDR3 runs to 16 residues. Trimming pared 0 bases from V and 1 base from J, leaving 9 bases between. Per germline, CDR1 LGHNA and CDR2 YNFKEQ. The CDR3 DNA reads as TGTGCCAGCAGCCAAGATCCCGGGATAACTAATGAAAAACTGTTTTTT. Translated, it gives CASSQDPGITNEKLFF.

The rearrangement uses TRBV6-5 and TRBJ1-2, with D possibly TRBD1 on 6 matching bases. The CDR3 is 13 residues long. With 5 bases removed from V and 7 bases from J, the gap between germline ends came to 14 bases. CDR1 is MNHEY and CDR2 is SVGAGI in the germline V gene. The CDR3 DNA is TGTGCCAGCAGTATCGGACAGATGGGTGGCTACACCTTC. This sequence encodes CASSIGQMGGYTF.

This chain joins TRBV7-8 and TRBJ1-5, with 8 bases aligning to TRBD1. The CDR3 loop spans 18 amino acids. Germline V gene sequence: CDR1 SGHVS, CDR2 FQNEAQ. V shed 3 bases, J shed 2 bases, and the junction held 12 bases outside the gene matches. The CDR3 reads CASSLRGGRQGRNQPQHF. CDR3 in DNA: TGTGCCAGCAGCTTGCGGGGCGGGAGACAGGGGCGCAATCAGCCCCAGCATTTT.